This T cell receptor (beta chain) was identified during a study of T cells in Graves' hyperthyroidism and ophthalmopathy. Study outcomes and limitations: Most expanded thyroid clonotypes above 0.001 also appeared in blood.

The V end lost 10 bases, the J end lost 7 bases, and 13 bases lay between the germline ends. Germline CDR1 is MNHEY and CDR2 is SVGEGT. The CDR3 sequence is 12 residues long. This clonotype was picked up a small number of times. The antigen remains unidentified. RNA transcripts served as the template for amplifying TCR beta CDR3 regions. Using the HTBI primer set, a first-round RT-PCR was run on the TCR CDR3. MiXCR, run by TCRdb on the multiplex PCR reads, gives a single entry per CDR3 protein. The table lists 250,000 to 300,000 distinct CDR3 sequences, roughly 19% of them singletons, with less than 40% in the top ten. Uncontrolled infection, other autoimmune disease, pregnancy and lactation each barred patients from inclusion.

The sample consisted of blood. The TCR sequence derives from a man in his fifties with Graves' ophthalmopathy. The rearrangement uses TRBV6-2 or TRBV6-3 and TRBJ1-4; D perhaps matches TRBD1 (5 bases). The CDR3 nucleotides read TGTGCCACCGGCCCAGGGAGTGAAAAACTGTTTTTT. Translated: CATGPGSEKLFF.